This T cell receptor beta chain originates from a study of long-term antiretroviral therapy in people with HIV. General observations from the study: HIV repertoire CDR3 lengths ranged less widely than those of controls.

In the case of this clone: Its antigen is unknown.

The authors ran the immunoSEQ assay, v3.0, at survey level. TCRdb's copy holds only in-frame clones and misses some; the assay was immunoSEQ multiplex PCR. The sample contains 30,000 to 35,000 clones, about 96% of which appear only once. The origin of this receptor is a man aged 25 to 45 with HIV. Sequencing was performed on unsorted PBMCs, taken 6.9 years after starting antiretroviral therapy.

As DNA, the CDR3 is TGTGCCAGCAGTTATTTTAACGAGCAGTACTTC. It translates to CASSYFNEQYF. V and J are TRBV6-5 and TRBJ2-7; no clear D. The germline V and J ends were trimmed by 3 bases and 5 bases, with 5 bases remaining between them. CDR1 is MNHEY and CDR2 is SVGAGI in the germline V gene. The CDR3 extends over 11 amino acids.